A selection of T cell receptor beta chains follows, all from one sample in a study of blood T cell repertoires in COVID-19. The table came from immunoSEQ multiplex PCR; TCRdb's copy has only in-frame clones and leaves some out. In the table there are tens of thousands of clones, about 83% of which are singletons. The sequenced material came from peripheral blood. The receptors shown here come from a man in his fifties or sixties with acute or convalescent COVID-19. Both conserved end residues are part of each CDR3. The order of the fields is V gene, J gene, CDR3 protein.

>TRBV12-3/TRBV12-4|TRBJ2-3
CASTPPTTDTQYF
>TRBV5-5|TRBJ1-3
CASRPHRDTSGNTIYF
>TRBV2|TRBJ2-5
CASSWAEQETQYF
>TRBV7-2|TRBJ1-2
CASSRSGQFYGYTF
>TRBV29-1|TRBJ2-1
CSVDGQGSFNEQFF
>TRBV5-1|TRBJ2-7
CASTRDSAYEQYF
>TRBV6-5|TRBJ2-7
CASRRDNFDEQYF
>TRBV25-1|TRBJ1-3
CASSEYNSGNTIYF
>TRBV5-1|TRBJ2-3
CASSLDRSSTDTQYF
>TRBV7-9|TRBJ2-3
CASSLGQGAGDTQYF
>TRBV2|TRBJ2-2
CASLQLGSPGELFF
>TRBV6-5|TRBJ1-4
CASRQGATNEKLFF
>TRBV5-1|TRBJ2-7
CASSLVLAGAGEQYF
>TRBV4-1|TRBJ2-7
CASSGLANYEQYF
>TRBV5-6|TRBJ2-2
CASSSRTFNTGELFF
>TRBV28|TRBJ1-5
CASSLYQGAGQPQHF
>TRBV15|TRBJ1-6
CATGGQGYNSPLHF
>TRBV10-2|TRBJ1-2
CASSGQANYGYTF
>TRBV6-5|TRBJ2-7
CASRPRTSYSYEQYF
>TRBV5-5|TRBJ2-7
CASSRTASYEQYF
>TRBV5-1|TRBJ2-6
CASSSYRATGANVLTF
>TRBV3-1/TRBV3-2|TRBJ2-7
CASSQERPGRKSSYEQYF
>TRBV27|TRBJ1-5
CASSLTGVSSNQPQHF
>TRBV28|TRBJ1-5
CASSFPTGSLYNQPQHF
>TRBV11-2|TRBJ1-6
CASSLSLQANSPLHF
>TRBV4-2|TRBJ1-5
CASSPGQGKNQPQHF
>TRBV18|TRBJ1-5
CASSPRGRQGDYSNQPQHF
>TRBV5-1|TRBJ2-7
CASSLTSGTYYEQYF
>TRBV24-1|TRBJ2-5
CATSDVTGPVGETQYF
>TRBV5-4|TRBJ1-2
CASSFNPTGGYGYTF
>TRBV29-1|TRBJ2-1
CSVPSGNNEQFF
>TRBV19|TRBJ1-5
CASSAVHRSNQPQHF
>TRBV5-1|TRBJ1-3
CASSPGVAGNTIYF
>TRBV6-2/TRBV6-3|TRBJ2-1
CASSQLNEQFF
>TRBV5-1|TRBJ2-1
CASSLASSSYNEQFF
>TRBV24-1|TRBJ2-1
CATSDRWLAGGSRLFF
>TRBV5-1|TRBJ1-2
CASSLRDSYGYTF
>TRBV28|TRBJ2-1
CASSLGLRVRGQFF
>TRBV5-5|TRBJ2-3
CASSLYSLGTDTQYF
>TRBV6-5|TRBJ2-1
CASRSSGGSYNEQFF
>TRBV5-4|TRBJ2-5
CASSATLGVHETQYF
>TRBV20-1|TRBJ2-1
CSASLTSGYNEQFF
>TRBV24-1|TRBJ2-7
CATREFRDRGHEQYF
>TRBV30|TRBJ1-5
CAGQGVGQPQHF
>TRBV27|TRBJ2-5
CASSPRQGRETQYF
>TRBV4-3|TRBJ2-3
CASSQRSGGGDTQYF
>TRBV5-1|TRBJ1-2
CASSLDQGADYGYTF
>TRBV4-2|TRBJ2-7
CASSQGLTGDEQYF